These T cell receptor beta chains were read from a single sample in a study of cytotoxic CD8 clonotypes in ibrutinib-treated CLL. Method: immunoSEQ multiplex PCR; TCRdb's copy keeps in-frame clones and lacks some. The data show more than 150,000 clones, 55% to 85% seen once. Source: PBMCs, taken after 24 months of ibrutinib treatment. Receptors originate from a human donor with chronic lymphocytic leukemia. Both conserved end residues are part of each CDR3. The D gene is left open where the match is weak. The listing skips clone size in some rows; elsewhere it reads once, few, many or a size class.

J gene | clone size | D gene | V gene | CDR3 protein | CDR3 DNA
TRBJ2-2 | NA | NA | TRBV28 | CASSSGYLGTGELFF | TGTGCCAGCAGTTCTGGTTACCTAGGCACCGGGGAGCTGTTTTTT
TRBJ2-3 | NA | NA | TRBV5-1 | CASSLGGGGPPDTQYF | TGCGCCAGCAGCTTGGGAGGCGGGGGCCCCCCGGATACGCAGTATTTT
TRBJ1-1 | NA | NA | TRBV5-6 | CASSLGASTEAFF | TGTGCCAGCAGCTTGGGGGCGAGCACTGAAGCTTTCTTT
TRBJ2-3 | NA | NA | TRBV4-1 | CASSQESQPADTQYF | TGCGCCAGCAGCCAAGAGTCACAGCCAGCAGATACGCAGTATTTT
TRBJ1-1 | NA | TRBD1 | TRBV7-2 | CASSLTGYVEAFF | TGTGCCAGCAGCTTGACAGGGTACGTTGAAGCTTTCTTT
TRBJ1-5 | NA | NA | TRBV28 | CASSRTHGRAFSRNQPQHF | TGTGCCAGCAGTCGTACCCATGGCAGGGCCTTTTCTCGCAATCAGCCCCAGCATTTT
TRBJ2-1 | NA | TRBD2 | TRBV29-1 | CSVVGTSGKGGDNEQFF | TGCAGCGTTGTTGGTACTAGCGGGAAAGGGGGTGACAATGAGCAGTTCTTC
TRBJ2-3 | NA | NA | TRBV15 | CATSREVSRTDTQYF | TGTGCCACCAGCAGAGAAGTTAGCCGCACAGATACGCAGTATTTT
TRBJ2-2 | few | TRBD1 | TRBV28 | CASSLGAGGISGELFF | TGTGCCAGCAGCTTGGGCGCAGGGGGCATCAGCGGGGAGCTGTTTTTT
TRBJ2-7 | NA | NA | TRBV5-6 | CASSPRPSSYEQYF | TGTGCCAGCAGTCCCAGACCGAGCTCCTACGAGCAGTACTTC
TRBJ2-7 | NA | TRBD1 | TRBV11-1 | CASSLYRAGGDYEQYF | TGTGCCAGCAGCTTATATCGGGCAGGGGGCGATTACGAGCAGTACTTC
TRBJ1-3 | NA | NA | TRBV19 | CASSTREVSGNTIYF | TGTGCCAGTAGTACGCGGGAAGTCTCTGGAAACACCATATATTTT
TRBJ2-3 | NA | NA | TRBV29-1 | CSVSRETQYF | TGCAGCGTTTCGAGAGAGACGCAGTATTTT
TRBJ1-2 | once | TRBD1 | TRBV28 | CASSRRDRVWYGYTF | TGTGCCAGCAGCCGACGGGACAGGGTATGGTATGGCTACACCTTC
TRBJ2-3 | NA | NA | TRBV5-6 | CASSLKTTDTQYF | TGTGCCAGCAGCTTGAAAACCACAGATACGCAGTATTTT
TRBJ1-2 | NA | NA | TRBV2 | CASSEAGGAYGYTF | TGTGCCAGCAGTGAAGCAGGGGGGGCCTATGGCTACACCTTC
TRBJ2-1 | few | TRBD1 | TRBV9 | CASGRGQSYNEQFF | TGTGCCAGCGGACGGGGACAGTCCTACAATGAGCAGTTCTTC
TRBJ1-5 | NA | NA | TRBV15 | CATRSPGGVDQPQHF | TGTGCCACCAGATCCCCGGGGGGGGTGGATCAGCCCCAGCATTTT
TRBJ2-3 | few | NA | TRBV5-5 | CASSPSTTGITDTQYF | TGTGCCAGCAGCCCTTCCACAACGGGGATCACAGATACGCAGTATTTT
TRBJ1-2 | few | NA | TRBV6-4 | CASSDATAGSGYTF | TGTGCCAGCAGTGACGCGACGGCAGGCAGTGGCTACACCTTC
TRBJ2-7 | NA | NA | TRBV10-3 | CATALDQGLREQYF | TGTGCCACCGCTTTAGACCAGGGGCTGCGTGAGCAGTACTTC
TRBJ1-1 | NA | NA | TRBV15 | CATSRGGPDSTEAFF | TGTGCCACCAGCAGAGGAGGGCCTGACAGCACTGAAGCTTTCTTT
TRBJ2-7 | NA | NA | TRBV2 | CASSPLAGYYEQYF | TGTGCCAGCAGCCCTTTGGCAGGCTACTACGAGCAGTACTTC
TRBJ2-7 | once | NA | TRBV7-6 | CASSLGRGTYEQYF | TGTGCCAGCAGCTTAGGGCGGGGAACCTACGAGCAGTACTTC
TRBJ2-3 | few | NA | TRBV10-3 | CAISEWRSSTDTQYF | TGTGCCATCAGTGAATGGCGGTCTAGCACAGATACGCAGTATTTT
TRBJ2-1 | NA | TRBD2 | TRBV9 | CASSETSVSYNEQFF | TGTGCCAGCAGTGAGACTAGCGTCTCCTACAATGAGCAGTTCTTC
TRBJ2-6 | few | NA | TRBV18 | CASSPRGFGANVLTF | TGTGCCAGCTCACCAAGGGGGTTTGGGGCCAACGTCCTGACTTTC
TRBJ1-2 | NA | NA | TRBV4-1 | CASSLIQQGGGYGYTF | TGCGCCAGCAGCCTTATACAACAGGGAGGGGGCTATGGCTACACCTTC
TRBJ2-7 | few | NA | TRBV5-5 | CASSLVPVAYEQYF | TGTGCCAGCAGCTTGGTACCCGTAGCCTACGAGCAGTACTTC
TRBJ2-2 | NA | TRBD2 | TRBV11-2 | CASSSKWGLAGGTGELFF | TGTGCCAGCAGCTCGAAGTGGGGCCTAGCGGGAGGCACCGGGGAGCTGTTTTTT
TRBJ2-7 | NA | NA | TRBV30 | CAWRDSTNEQYF | TGTGCCTGGAGGGACAGCACCAACGAGCAGTACTTC
TRBJ2-1 | few | NA | TRBV5-1 | CASSDGGASYNEQFF | TGCGCCAGCAGCGACGGGGGCGCGTCCTACAATGAGCAGTTCTTC
TRBJ1-2 | NA | NA | TRBV27 | CASSYRTPNYGYTF | TGTGCCAGCAGTTATCGGACACCTAACTATGGCTACACCTTC
TRBJ1-1 | NA | NA | TRBV5-1 | CASSLGSGTEAFF | TGCGCCAGCAGCTTGGGTTCTGGCACTGAAGCTTTCTTT
TRBJ2-2 | NA | NA | TRBV15 | CATSRRVANTGELFF | TGTGCCACCAGCAGACGGGTTGCGAACACCGGGGAGCTGTTTTTT
TRBJ2-1 | NA | NA | TRBV9 | CASSVAGGNNNEQFF | TGTGCCAGCAGCGTAGCCGGAGGGAACAACAATGAGCAGTTCTTC
TRBJ2-7 | NA | NA | TRBV11-2 | CASSLEGSPGYEQYF | TGTGCCAGCAGCTTAGAAGGGAGCCCCGGGTACGAGCAGTACTTC
TRBJ2-3 | NA | TRBD2 | TRBV25-1 | CASSVLAGGDTQYF | TGTGCCAGCAGTGTTCTAGCGGGAGGGGATACGCAGTATTTT
TRBJ2-7 | once | NA | TRBV18 | CASSNLYEQYF | TGTGCCAGCTCAAATCTTTACGAGCAGTACTTC
TRBJ2-5 | NA | NA | TRBV28 | CASSLEQTLGLQYF | TGTGCCAGCAGTTTGGAACAGACACTGGGGCTCCAGTACTTC
TRBJ2-2 | NA | TRBD1 | TRBV5-1 | CASKASGQGNTGELFF | TGCGCCAGCAAAGCCTCGGGACAGGGGAACACCGGGGAGCTGTTTTTT
TRBJ2-1 | NA | NA | TRBV15 | CATSRGKDSYNEQFF | TGTGCCACCAGCAGAGGTAAAGACTCCTACAATGAGCAGTTCTTC
TRBJ1-2 | NA | TRBD1 | TRBV6-5 | CASSDQGQVYGYTF | TGTGCCAGCAGCGACCAGGGACAGGTGTATGGCTACACCTTC
TRBJ1-4 | NA | NA | TRBV4-3 | CASSQAPNEKLFF | TGCGCCAGCAGCCAAGCCCCTAATGAAAAACTGTTTTTT
TRBJ2-2 | few | NA | TRBV7-3 | CASSLTRTTGELFF | TGTGCCAGCAGCTTAACTCGGACGACCGGGGAGCTGTTTTTT
TRBJ2-3 | NA | TRBD1 | TRBV18 | CASSPLTGGSTDTQYF | TGTGCCAGCTCACCGCTGACAGGGGGTAGCACAGATACGCAGTATTTT